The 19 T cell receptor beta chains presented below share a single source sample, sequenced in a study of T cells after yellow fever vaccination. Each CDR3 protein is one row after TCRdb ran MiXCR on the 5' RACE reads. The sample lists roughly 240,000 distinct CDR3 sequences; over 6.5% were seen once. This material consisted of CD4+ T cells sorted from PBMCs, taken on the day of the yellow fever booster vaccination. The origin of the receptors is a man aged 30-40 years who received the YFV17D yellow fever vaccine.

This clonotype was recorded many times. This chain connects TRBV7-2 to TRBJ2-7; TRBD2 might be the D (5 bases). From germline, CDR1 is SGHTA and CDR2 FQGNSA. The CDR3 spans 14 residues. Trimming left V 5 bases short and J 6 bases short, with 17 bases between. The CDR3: CASSPLEAPSEQYF. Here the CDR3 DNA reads TGTGCCAGCAGCCCACTAGAGGCGCCTTCCGAGCAGTACTTC.

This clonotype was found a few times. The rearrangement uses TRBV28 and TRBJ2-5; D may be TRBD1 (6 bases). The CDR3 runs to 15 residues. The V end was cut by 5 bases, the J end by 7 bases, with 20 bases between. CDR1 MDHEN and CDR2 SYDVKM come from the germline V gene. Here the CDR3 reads CASSAHKGTQGTQYF. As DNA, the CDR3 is TGTGCCAGCAGTGCACATAAGGGCACACAGGGGACCCAGTACTTC.

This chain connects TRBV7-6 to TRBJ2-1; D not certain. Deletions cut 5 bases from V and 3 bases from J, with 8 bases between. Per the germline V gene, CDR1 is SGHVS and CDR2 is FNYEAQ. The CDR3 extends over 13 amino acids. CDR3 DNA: TGTGCCAGCAGCCCCCCGCGCTACAATGAGCAGTTCTTC. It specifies CASSPPRYNEQFF.

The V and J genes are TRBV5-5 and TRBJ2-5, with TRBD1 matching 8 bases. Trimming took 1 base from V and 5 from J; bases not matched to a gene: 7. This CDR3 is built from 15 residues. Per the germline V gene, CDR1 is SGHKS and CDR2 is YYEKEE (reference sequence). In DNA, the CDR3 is TGTGCCAGCAGCTTGAGGCCAGGGGGCGAGGAGACCCAGTACTTC. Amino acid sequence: CASSLRPGGEETQYF.

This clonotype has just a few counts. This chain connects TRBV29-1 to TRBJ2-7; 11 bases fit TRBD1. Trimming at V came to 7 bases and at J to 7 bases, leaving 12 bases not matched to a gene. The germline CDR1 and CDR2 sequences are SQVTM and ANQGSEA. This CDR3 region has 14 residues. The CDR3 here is CSALSGTGGKEQYF. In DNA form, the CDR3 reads TGCAGCGCCCTATCCGGGACAGGGGGTAAAGAGCAGTACTTC.

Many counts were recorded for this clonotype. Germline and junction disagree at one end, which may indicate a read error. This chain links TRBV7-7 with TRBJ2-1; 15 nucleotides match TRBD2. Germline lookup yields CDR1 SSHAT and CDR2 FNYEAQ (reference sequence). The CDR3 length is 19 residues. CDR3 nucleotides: TGTGCTAGCAGCGCGCGGACTAGCGGGAGGGCAAGCTCCTACAATGAGCAGTTCTTC. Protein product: CASSARTSGRASSYNEQFF.

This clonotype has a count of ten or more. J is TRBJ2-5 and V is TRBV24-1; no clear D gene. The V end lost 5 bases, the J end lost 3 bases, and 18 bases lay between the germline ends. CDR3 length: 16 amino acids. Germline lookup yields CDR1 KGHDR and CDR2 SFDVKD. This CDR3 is CATSGRRSPKEETQYF. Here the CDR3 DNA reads TGTGCCACCAGTGGGCGGCGGAGCCCTAAGGAAGAGACCCAGTACTTC.

Written as DNA, the CDR3 is TGTGCCAGCAGTTACATGCGGGATGTCTTAAATCAGCAGTTCTTC. It specifies CASSYMRDVLNQQFF. The rearrangement uses TRBV6-2 or TRBV6-3 and TRBJ2-1, with D possibly being TRBD2 (6 bases). The germline CDR1 and CDR2 sequences are MNHEY and SVGEGT. This CDR3 has 15 residues. Trimming removed 2 bases at V and 11 bases at J, with 19 bases between.

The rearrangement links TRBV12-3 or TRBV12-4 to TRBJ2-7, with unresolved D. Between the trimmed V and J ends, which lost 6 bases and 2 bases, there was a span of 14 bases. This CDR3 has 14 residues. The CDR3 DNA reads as TGTGCCAGCAGCCCACCATTACCGACCTACGAGCAGTACTTC. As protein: CASSPPLPTYEQYF.

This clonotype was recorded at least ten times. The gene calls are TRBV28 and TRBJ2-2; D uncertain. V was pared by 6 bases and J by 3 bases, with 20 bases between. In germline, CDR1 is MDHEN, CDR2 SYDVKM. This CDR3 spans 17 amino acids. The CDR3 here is CASSPRVGNRYTGELFF. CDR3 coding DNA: TGTGCCAGCAGCCCCCGAGTTGGGAACCGCTACACCGGGGAGCTGTTTTTT. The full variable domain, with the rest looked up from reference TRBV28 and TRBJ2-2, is DVKVTQSSRYLVKRTGEKVFLECVQDMDHENMFWYRQDPGLGLRLIYFSYDVKMKEKGDIPEGYSVSREKKERFSLILESASTNQTSMYLCASSPRVGNRYTGELFFGEGSRLTVL.

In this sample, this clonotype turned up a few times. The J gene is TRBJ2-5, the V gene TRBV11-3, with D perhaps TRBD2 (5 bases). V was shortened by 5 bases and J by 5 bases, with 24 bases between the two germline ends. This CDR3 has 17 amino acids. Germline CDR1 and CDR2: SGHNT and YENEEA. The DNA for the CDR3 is TGTGCCAGCAGCCCCAGAGTAACAGCTCCTTCGGGGGAGACCCAGTACTTC. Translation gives CASSPRVTAPSGETQYF. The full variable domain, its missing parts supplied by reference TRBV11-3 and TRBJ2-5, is EAGVVQSPRYKIIEKKQPVAFWCNPISGHNTLYWYLQNLGQGPELLIRYENEEAVDDSQLPKDRFSAERLKGVDSTLKIQPAELGDSAVYLCASSPRVTAPSGETQYFGPGTRLLVL.

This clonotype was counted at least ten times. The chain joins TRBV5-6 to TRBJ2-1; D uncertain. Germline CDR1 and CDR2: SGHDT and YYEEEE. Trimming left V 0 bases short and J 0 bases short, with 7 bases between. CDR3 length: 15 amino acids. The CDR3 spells CASSLERSSYNEQFF. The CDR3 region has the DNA TGTGCCAGCAGCTTGGAGAGGAGCTCCTACAATGAGCAGTTCTTC.

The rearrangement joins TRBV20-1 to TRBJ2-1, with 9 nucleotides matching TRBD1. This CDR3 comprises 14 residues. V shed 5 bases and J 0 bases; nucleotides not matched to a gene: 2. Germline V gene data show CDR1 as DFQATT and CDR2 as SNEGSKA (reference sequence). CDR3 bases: TGCAGTGCTGTGACAGGGGGCTCCTACAATGAGCAGTTCTTC. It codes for CSAVTGGSYNEQFF.

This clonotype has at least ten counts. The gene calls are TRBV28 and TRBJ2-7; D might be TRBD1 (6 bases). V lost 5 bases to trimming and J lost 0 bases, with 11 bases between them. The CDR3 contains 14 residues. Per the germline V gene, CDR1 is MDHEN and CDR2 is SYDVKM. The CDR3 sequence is CASSDRTASYEQYF. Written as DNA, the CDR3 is TGTGCCAGCAGTGACAGGACGGCCTCCTACGAGCAGTACTTC.

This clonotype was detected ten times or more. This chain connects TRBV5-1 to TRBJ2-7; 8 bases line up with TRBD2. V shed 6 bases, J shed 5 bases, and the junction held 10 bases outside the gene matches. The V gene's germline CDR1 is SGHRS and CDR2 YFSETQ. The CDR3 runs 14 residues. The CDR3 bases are TGCGCCAGCACCCCGAGCGGGAGCGGAAACGAGCAGTACTTC. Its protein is CASTPSGSGNEQYF.

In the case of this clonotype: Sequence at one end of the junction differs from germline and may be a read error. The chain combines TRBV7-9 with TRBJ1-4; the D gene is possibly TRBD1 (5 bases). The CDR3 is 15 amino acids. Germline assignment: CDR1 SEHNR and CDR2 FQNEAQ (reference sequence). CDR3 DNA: TGTGCCAGCATGGCCGACAGATTAATTAATGAAAAACTGATTTTT. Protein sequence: CASMADRLINEKLIF.

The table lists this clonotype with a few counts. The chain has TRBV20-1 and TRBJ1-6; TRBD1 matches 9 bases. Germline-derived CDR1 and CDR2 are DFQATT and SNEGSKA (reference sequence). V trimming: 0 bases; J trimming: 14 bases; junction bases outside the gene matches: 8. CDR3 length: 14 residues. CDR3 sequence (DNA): TGCAGTGCTAGAGAAGGACAGGGGAAAAGAACCCTCCACTTT. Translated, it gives CSAREGQGKRTLHF.

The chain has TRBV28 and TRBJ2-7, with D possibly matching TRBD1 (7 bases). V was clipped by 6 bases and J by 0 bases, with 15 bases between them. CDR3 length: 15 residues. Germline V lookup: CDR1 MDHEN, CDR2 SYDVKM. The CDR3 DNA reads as TGTGCCAGCAGGGTCGGAGGGGACAGCTCCTACGAGCAGTACTTC. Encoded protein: CASRVGGDSSYEQYF.

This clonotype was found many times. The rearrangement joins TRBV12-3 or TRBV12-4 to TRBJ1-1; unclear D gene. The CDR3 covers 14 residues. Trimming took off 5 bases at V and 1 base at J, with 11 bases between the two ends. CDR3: CASSHSAENTEAFF. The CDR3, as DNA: TGTGCCAGCAGTCACTCGGCGGAGAACACTGAAGCTTTCTTT.